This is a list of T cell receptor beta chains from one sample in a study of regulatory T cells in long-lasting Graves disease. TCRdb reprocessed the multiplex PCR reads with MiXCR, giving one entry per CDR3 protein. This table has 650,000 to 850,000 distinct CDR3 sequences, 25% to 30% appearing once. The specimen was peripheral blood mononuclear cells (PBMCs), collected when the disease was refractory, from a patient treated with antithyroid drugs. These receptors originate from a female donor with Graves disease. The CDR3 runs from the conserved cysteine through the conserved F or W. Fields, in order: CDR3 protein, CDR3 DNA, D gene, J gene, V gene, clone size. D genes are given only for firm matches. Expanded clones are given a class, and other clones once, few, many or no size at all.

CDR3aa: CASSLGGAYNEQFF
CDR3nt: TGTGCCAGCAGCTTAGGCGGGGCCTACAATGAGCAGTTCTTC
d_gene: NA
j_gene: TRBJ2-1
v_gene: TRBV13
abundance: few

CDR3aa: CSARDRPDGYTF
CDR3nt: TGCAGTGCTAGAGATCGACCCGATGGCTACACCTTC
d_gene: NA
j_gene: TRBJ1-2
v_gene: TRBV20-1
abundance: NA

CDR3aa: CASRASLRGKQPQHF
CDR3nt: TGTGCCAGCAGGGCTAGTCTCCGGGGAAAACAGCCCCAGCATTTT
d_gene: NA
j_gene: TRBJ1-5
v_gene: TRBV2
abundance: NA

CDR3aa: CASSLIGPLATNEKLFF
CDR3nt: TGTGCCAGCAGCTTAATCGGCCCTTTGGCAACTAATGAAAAACTGTTTTTT
d_gene: NA
j_gene: TRBJ1-4
v_gene: TRBV7-9
abundance: few

CDR3aa: CAWSVLSNQPQHF
CDR3nt: TGTGCCTGGAGTGTACTGAGCAATCAGCCCCAGCATTTT
d_gene: NA
j_gene: TRBJ1-5
v_gene: TRBV30
abundance: few

CDR3aa: CASSLGTVYQHTF
CDR3nt: TGTGCCAGCAGTTTAGGGACAGTCTATCAGCACACCTTC
d_gene: TRBD1
j_gene: TRBJ1-2
v_gene: TRBV28
abundance: NA

CDR3aa: CASSVGVGRNSPLHF
CDR3nt: TGTGCCAGCAGCGTAGGCGTCGGGAGAAATTCACCCCTCCACTTT
d_gene: NA
j_gene: TRBJ1-6
v_gene: TRBV9
abundance: NA

CDR3aa: CASSFLTGESYGYTF
CDR3nt: TGTGCCAGCAGTTTCCTGACAGGGGAATCCTATGGCTACACCTTC
d_gene: TRBD1
j_gene: TRBJ1-2
v_gene: TRBV28
abundance: few

CDR3aa: CASSSRTSNQPQHF
CDR3nt: TGTGCCAGCAGTTCCCGGACCTCTAATCAGCCCCAGCATTTT
d_gene: NA
j_gene: TRBJ1-5
v_gene: TRBV2
abundance: many

CDR3aa: CASSSGGGVYEQYF
CDR3nt: TGTGCCAGCAGCTCCGGCGGGGGGGTCTACGAGCAGTACTTC
d_gene: TRBD2
j_gene: TRBJ2-7
v_gene: TRBV7-6
abundance: NA

CDR3aa: CASSLKRTAYGYTF
CDR3nt: TGTGCCAGCAGTTTAAAAAGGACAGCCTATGGCTACACCTTC
d_gene: NA
j_gene: TRBJ1-2
v_gene: TRBV12-3/TRBV12-4
abundance: NA

CDR3aa: CASSLGRASGNTIYF
CDR3nt: TGTGCCAGCAGCCTGGGGAGAGCCTCTGGAAACACCATATATTTT
d_gene: NA
j_gene: TRBJ1-3
v_gene: TRBV3-1
abundance: few

CDR3aa: CASSNPGGYEQYF
CDR3nt: TGTGCCAGCAGCAACCCGGGGGGCTACGAGCAGTACTTC
d_gene: TRBD2
j_gene: TRBJ2-7
v_gene: TRBV7-2
abundance: NA

CDR3aa: CASSLAPIASYEQYF
CDR3nt: TGTGCCAGCAGCTTAGCCCCGATAGCCTCCTACGAGCAGTACTTC
d_gene: NA
j_gene: TRBJ2-7
v_gene: TRBV11-2
abundance: many

CDR3aa: CASSHRGEKLFF
CDR3nt: TGTGCCAGCAGCCACCGGGGTGAAAAACTGTTTTTT
d_gene: NA
j_gene: TRBJ1-4
v_gene: TRBV3-1
abundance: NA

CDR3aa: CASSSPGTNTEAFF
CDR3nt: TGTGCCAGCAGTTCCCCTGGGACGAACACTGAAGCTTTCTTT
d_gene: NA
j_gene: TRBJ1-1
v_gene: TRBV6-5
abundance: NA

CDR3aa: CASSAEPNQPQHF
CDR3nt: TGTGCCAGCAGTGCCGAACCCAATCAGCCCCAGCATTTT
d_gene: NA
j_gene: TRBJ1-5
v_gene: TRBV6-1
abundance: NA

CDR3aa: CASSRQGLYEQYF
CDR3nt: TGTGCCAGTAGCCGACAGGGACTGTACGAGCAGTACTTC
d_gene: NA
j_gene: TRBJ2-7
v_gene: TRBV19
abundance: NA

CDR3aa: CSVEDPSQGGYTF
CDR3nt: TGCAGCGTTGAAGATCCTTCTCAGGGCGGCTACACCTTC
d_gene: NA
j_gene: TRBJ1-2
v_gene: TRBV29-1
abundance: NA

CDR3aa: CASSEGSGNSPLHF
CDR3nt: TGTGCCAGCAGTGAAGGGTCCGGTAATTCACCCCTCCACTTT
d_gene: NA
j_gene: TRBJ1-6
v_gene: TRBV6-1
abundance: few

CDR3aa: CATSRDSHGQAFF
CDR3nt: TGTGCCACCAGCAGAGATAGCCATGGACAAGCTTTCTTT
d_gene: NA
j_gene: TRBJ1-1
v_gene: TRBV15
abundance: many

CDR3aa: CSASLGLAKNIQYF
CDR3nt: TGCAGTGCCAGCTTGGGACTGGCCAAAAACATTCAGTACTTC
d_gene: NA
j_gene: TRBJ2-4
v_gene: TRBV20-1
abundance: NA

CDR3aa: CASTEGSNQPQHF
CDR3nt: TGTGCCAGCACAGAGGGGAGCAATCAGCCCCAGCATTTT
d_gene: NA
j_gene: TRBJ1-5
v_gene: TRBV12-3/TRBV12-4
abundance: NA

CDR3aa: CASKRTDSYEQYF
CDR3nt: TGTGCCAGCAAGAGGACAGACTCCTACGAGCAGTACTTC
d_gene: NA
j_gene: TRBJ2-7
v_gene: TRBV6-1
abundance: few

CDR3aa: CASSLEGDRGQGNTEAFF
CDR3nt: TGTGCCAGCAGCTTGGAAGGGGACAGGGGGCAGGGGAACACTGAAGCTTTCTTT
d_gene: TRBD1
j_gene: TRBJ1-1
v_gene: TRBV5-5
abundance: NA

CDR3aa: CASSYGQGGNYGYTF
CDR3nt: TGTGCCAGCAGCTACGGACAAGGAGGGAACTATGGCTACACCTTC
d_gene: NA
j_gene: TRBJ1-2
v_gene: TRBV5-5
abundance: NA

CDR3aa: CSAPRQAPNYGYTF
CDR3nt: TGCAGTGCCCCGAGGCAGGCACCTAACTATGGCTACACCTTC
d_gene: NA
j_gene: TRBJ1-2
v_gene: TRBV20-1
abundance: NA

CDR3aa: CSARDIAGGSSYEQYF
CDR3nt: TGCAGTGCTAGAGACATAGCGGGCGGGAGCTCCTACGAGCAGTACTTC
d_gene: TRBD2
j_gene: TRBJ2-7
v_gene: TRBV20-1
abundance: NA

CDR3aa: CASSPPTGVGSPLHF
CDR3nt: TGTGCCAGCTCACCACCAACAGGGGTAGGATCACCCCTCCACTTT
d_gene: TRBD1
j_gene: TRBJ1-6
v_gene: TRBV18
abundance: NA

CDR3aa: CASGLSRFAREVQPQHF
CDR3nt: TGTGCTAGTGGTTTAAGCAGGTTTGCCAGGGAGGTTCAGCCCCAGCATTTT
d_gene: NA
j_gene: TRBJ1-5
v_gene: TRBV12-5
abundance: few

CDR3aa: CASAGSGRKNEQYF
CDR3nt: TGCGCCAGTGCGGGTAGCGGGAGGAAGAACGAGCAGTACTTC
d_gene: TRBD2
j_gene: TRBJ2-7
v_gene: TRBV10-1
abundance: many

CDR3aa: CASKPTGTGGTDTQYF
CDR3nt: TGTGCCAGCAAACCGACCGGGACAGGGGGCACAGATACGCAGTATTTT
d_gene: TRBD1
j_gene: TRBJ2-3
v_gene: TRBV2
abundance: NA

CDR3aa: CAWRSGNTEAFF
CDR3nt: TGTGCCTGGAGATCAGGGAACACTGAAGCTTTCTTT
d_gene: NA
j_gene: TRBJ1-1
v_gene: TRBV30
abundance: few

CDR3aa: CASSGRVRSPLHF
CDR3nt: TGTGCCAGCAGCGGCAGGGTGAGATCACCCCTCCACTTT
d_gene: NA
j_gene: TRBJ1-6
v_gene: TRBV3-1
abundance: NA

CDR3aa: CASGLVPNEQPQHF
CDR3nt: TGTGCTAGTGGTTTGGTACCTAACGAGCAGCCCCAGCATTTT
d_gene: NA
j_gene: TRBJ1-5
v_gene: TRBV12-5
abundance: NA

CDR3aa: CAWRGTAWDGYTF
CDR3nt: TGTGCCTGGAGGGGGACCGCCTGGGATGGCTACACCTTC
d_gene: NA
j_gene: TRBJ1-2
v_gene: TRBV30
abundance: NA

CDR3aa: CASSMAWDRGSGANVLTF
CDR3nt: TGTGCCAGTAGTATGGCTTGGGACAGGGGCTCTGGGGCCAACGTCCTGACTTTC
d_gene: TRBD1
j_gene: TRBJ2-6
v_gene: TRBV19
abundance: NA

CDR3aa: CAWSSSQETQYF
CDR3nt: TGTGCCTGGAGTTCTAGCCAAGAGACCCAGTACTTC
d_gene: NA
j_gene: TRBJ2-5
v_gene: TRBV30
abundance: once

CDR3aa: CASSGLLWGEAFF
CDR3nt: TGTGCCAGCAGTGGGCTCCTCTGGGGGGAAGCTTTCTTT
d_gene: NA
j_gene: TRBJ1-1
v_gene: TRBV6-1
abundance: few

CDR3aa: CAISESGAFEKLFF
CDR3nt: TGTGCCATCAGTGAGTCGGGGGCTTTTGAAAAACTGTTTTTT
d_gene: NA
j_gene: TRBJ1-4
v_gene: TRBV10-3
abundance: few

CDR3aa: CASSIQGIGTEAFF
CDR3nt: TGTGCCAGTAGTATACAAGGAATCGGTACTGAAGCTTTCTTT
d_gene: NA
j_gene: TRBJ1-1
v_gene: TRBV19
abundance: NA

CDR3aa: CASSSPQGAGGYTF
CDR3nt: TGTGCCAGCAGTTCACCACAGGGGGCGGGCGGCTACACCTTC
d_gene: TRBD1
j_gene: TRBJ1-2
v_gene: TRBV27
abundance: NA

CDR3aa: CASSQGRSEQYF
CDR3nt: TGCGCCAGCAGCCAAGGGAGGTCCGAGCAGTACTTC
d_gene: NA
j_gene: TRBJ2-7
v_gene: TRBV4-1
abundance: NA

CDR3aa: CSARDGGGAEF
CDR3nt: TGCAGTGCTAGAGATGGAGGGGGGGCGGAATTC
d_gene: NA
j_gene: TRBJ1-2
v_gene: TRBV20-1
abundance: NA

CDR3aa: CAWSVGRGQETQYF
CDR3nt: TGTGCCTGGAGTGTAGGGAGGGGACAAGAGACCCAGTACTTC
d_gene: TRBD2
j_gene: TRBJ2-5
v_gene: TRBV30
abundance: NA

CDR3aa: CASSLKRPNYGYTF
CDR3nt: TGTGCCAGCAGTTTAAAGAGACCTAACTATGGCTACACCTTC
d_gene: NA
j_gene: TRBJ1-2
v_gene: TRBV27
abundance: NA

CDR3aa: CSARDSGQENYEQYF
CDR3nt: TGCAGTGCTAGAGATTCGGGACAGGAGAACTACGAGCAGTACTTC
d_gene: TRBD1
j_gene: TRBJ2-7
v_gene: TRBV20-1
abundance: once

CDR3aa: CASTFGGGGSQETQYF
CDR3nt: TGTGCCAGCACTTTTGGCGGAGGGGGCTCACAAGAGACCCAGTACTTC
d_gene: NA
j_gene: TRBJ2-5
v_gene: TRBV12-3/TRBV12-4
abundance: NA

CDR3aa: CASGDRGLEAFF
CDR3nt: TGTGCCAGTGGTGACAGGGGGCTGGAAGCTTTCTTT
d_gene: TRBD1
j_gene: TRBJ1-1
v_gene: TRBV19
abundance: NA

CDR3aa: CASSVDRRGYGYTF
CDR3nt: TGTGCCAGCAGTGTGGACAGGCGGGGCTATGGCTACACCTTC
d_gene: TRBD1
j_gene: TRBJ1-2
v_gene: TRBV28
abundance: many

CDR3aa: CASSRDRALVEQYF
CDR3nt: TGTGCCAGCAGCCGGGACAGGGCCCTGGTTGAGCAGTACTTC
d_gene: TRBD1
j_gene: TRBJ2-7
v_gene: TRBV2
abundance: many

CDR3aa: CASRTYRTGQVGEAFF
CDR3nt: TGCGCCAGCAGAACCTATCGGACAGGACAAGTCGGTGAAGCTTTCTTT
d_gene: TRBD1
j_gene: TRBJ1-1
v_gene: TRBV5-1
abundance: NA

CDR3aa: CASSYSRGGINQPQHF
CDR3nt: TGTGCCAGCAGTTACTCGCGGGGAGGGATCAATCAGCCCCAGCATTTT
d_gene: NA
j_gene: TRBJ1-5
v_gene: TRBV6-6
abundance: few